The source of this TCR beta chain is a study of T cells after yellow fever vaccination (dated by TCRdb to the late 2010s). At the level of the whole study: The SMART-Seq v4 Ultra Low Input RNA kit was used to prepare libraries from fractions with low cell numbers. To follow T-cell clones before and after primary and booster YFV17D yellow fever vaccination, bulk TCR alpha and beta repertoires were sequenced over time. Two healthy male donors, one aged 18 to 30 and one aged 30 to 40 years, made up the cohort. Bulk PBMC replicates and cell subsets were isolated from blood drawn at multiple timepoints before and after both primary and secondary immunization. What the authors observed across the whole study: The secondary T-cell response was found to be weaker but faster than the primary response, with a peak reached on day 5 rather than on day 15. The study included only two donors, which limits how far the findings can be generalized. A small fraction of clonotypes showed up in both the CD4 and CD8 compartments, probably as a result of convergent recombination. Most clones expanded after primary vaccination (almost 97% of CD4 and 88% of CD8) were re-detected after the booster, suggesting that broad memory maintenance occurred. Because abundant contaminating clonotypes from the bulk population could be contained in FACS-sorted repertoires, computational filtering was required.

Concerning this clonotype: No cognate antigen has been identified for it. The input lacks base qualities; no much larger clone sits a single base away.

The intended sense of this specimen's treatment or condition label: live attenuated yellow fever vaccine strain. At each blood-draw timepoint, two biological replicates of bulk PBMCs were obtained. PBMCs were isolated from peripheral blood using a standard Ficoll-Paque protocol. RNA was extracted with TriZol from bulk PBMCs, CD4 and CD8 fractions, and dextramer-positive and dextramer-negative fractions. The instrument given in TCRdb is Illumina NovaSeq 6000. Synthesis of TCR cDNA relied on 5'RACE template switching, a step that introduced a universal primer site along with unique molecular identifiers. Priming of cDNA synthesis was performed from both the TCR alpha and TCR beta constant segments. Library amplification used two PCR steps, and the second PCR step added sample barcodes and sequencing adapters. Sequencing of the libraries was done on either Illumina HiSeq 2500 (2x100 bp) or NovaSeq (2x150 bp). Per the original workflow: MIGEC was used to demultiplex reads and collapse the reads into UMI consensus sequences, and MiXCR was used for V(D)J alignment. Vaccine-responding clonotypes were defined with edgeR using replicate PBMC samples, requiring FDR below 0.01 and a log2 fold change above 5 up to day 15. Each bulk clonotype received a CD4 or CD8 identity based on whether the sequenced CD4 or CD8 repertoire contained that clonotype at higher abundance. TCRdb ran its own pipeline on the public reads, namely fastp trimming at Q25 and MiXCR clone calling, and kept in-frame beta chains. Every distinct CDR3 protein forms one entry, paired with its most common genes and DNA. These V and J calls are TCRdb output, not the study's own analysis. For this sample the table gives fewer than 500,000 distinct CDR3 sequences, of which around 20% were detected only once. The biggest ten clones account for about 18% of the sample.

The junction shows trimming of 2 bases on V and 2 bases on J, plus 8 bases between the germline ends. The CDR3 measures 14 amino acids from cysteine to phenylalanine. The kept DNA is CDR3 alone, 42 bases in frame from the first base. The germline V gene encodes CDR1 MDHEN and CDR2 SYDVKM. Here the sequenced sample was PBMCs, taken before the yellow fever booster vaccination. The TCR sequence derives from a man aged 18-30 years who received the YFV17D yellow fever vaccine. The V and J segments used are TRBV28 and TRBJ2-3; the D gene assignment is ambiguous. In nucleotide form, the sequence is TGTGCCAGCAGTTTACTAGAGGACACAGATACGCAGTATTTT. Its protein product is CASSLLEDTDTQYF.